The text below deals with one TCR beta chain. Its antigen is as yet unknown. This entry belongs to a study of T cell clonotyping in hematopoietic cell transplantation. Study conclusions and caveats: At the given depth, recipient repertoires were over 97% de novo clonotypes. Graft donor and pretransplant recipient Inverse Simpson Index values predicted broader posttransplant TCR diversity. Pathologically expanded recipient clonotypes increased progressively from day 30 to day 180 as diversity fell.

CDR1 is DFQATT, CDR2 SNEGSKA, per germline (reference sequence). V gave up 5 bases and J gave up 6 bases, with 9 bases separating them. CDR3 length: 11 residues. Produced via immunoSEQ multiplex PCR; TCRdb's table is partial and in-frame only. This sample has roughly 20,000 clones; 86% occur once, and the top ten carry 8.4%. The time point denotes: recipient sample about 28 days before transplant, after cytoreduction. The clonotype originates from a man aged 45-65 years with acute myeloid leukemia. Some clones in this sample may be carry-over from other donors' samples. This specimen consisted of peripheral blood mononuclear cells, obtained before stem cell transplant. The V gene is TRBV20-1, the J gene TRBJ2-3; D gene uncertain. Written as DNA, the CDR3 is TGCAGTGCTGTAGTGAGGGATACGCAGTATTTT. It specifies CSAVVRDTQYF.